The table lists the clone carrying this T cell receptor (beta chain) with many counts. Its target is unknown. These data are taken from a study of Graves' ophthalmopathy and Graves' hyperthyroidism. The wider study: Specimen type is peripheral blood, obtained at initial diagnosis before any treatment.

General study results and limits: A majority of expanded thyroid clonotypes exceeding 0.001 frequency were likewise present in blood.

The authors amplified TCR beta CDR3 regions from RNA transcripts. RT-PCR was first run with HTBI primers, then multiplex PCR in a second round. TCRdb reprocessed the multiplex PCR reads via MiXCR and lists one record per CDR3 protein. Counted here are a few hundred thousand distinct CDR3 sequences, over 20% occurring once; the ten biggest clones make up more than 2.5%. Eligible hyperthyroidism cases comprised new diagnoses of under 2 months' duration in individuals aged 18 to 65. Clinical symptoms, serum thyroxine, TRAb, thyroid ultrasound and orbital computed tomography determined diagnosis. The CDR3 runs to 14 residues. Losses at the gene ends were 5 bases for V and 4 bases for J; bases not matched to a gene: 7. Germline V lookup: CDR1 MNHNS, CDR2 SASEGT.

Sample: peripheral blood. The receptor comes from a woman between 18 and 29 years old with stable Graves' hyperthyroidism. The chain uses TRBV6-1 and TRBJ2-7, with TRBD2 matching 8 bases. CDR3 sequence reads: CASSPKRERYEQYF. The CDR3 DNA reads as TGTGCCAGCAGTCCGAAGCGGGAGAGGTACGAGCAGTACTTC.